This T cell receptor (beta chain) was identified in a study of blood T cell repertoires in COVID-19. Study overall: The analysed material was cDNA or gDNA that came from T cells, B-cell-depleted T cells, or PBMCs.

Original methodology: Researchers report that nucleated cell counts were estimated from reference gene primer amplification. The assay was immunoSEQ multiplex PCR, and TCRdb's table has in-frame clones only and misses some. V and J calls and clone size are as listed in that table; D and trimming were resolved from the DNA. The sample yields about 80,000 clones, around 88% seen once. CDR1 and CDR2 (germline): MNHEY, SVGAGI. The CDR3 covers 16 residues. Trimming at V came to 3 bases and at J to 5 bases, leaving 11 bases not matched to a gene. The chain has TRBV6-5 and TRBJ2-7; 9 positions agree with TRBD2. This TCR derives from a man aged 30-40 years with acute or convalescent COVID-19. Source material: peripheral blood. CDR3: CASSYSGRGSNDEQYF. CDR3 sequence (DNA): TGTGCCAGCAGTTATAGCGGGAGAGGAAGCAATGACGAGCAGTACTTC.